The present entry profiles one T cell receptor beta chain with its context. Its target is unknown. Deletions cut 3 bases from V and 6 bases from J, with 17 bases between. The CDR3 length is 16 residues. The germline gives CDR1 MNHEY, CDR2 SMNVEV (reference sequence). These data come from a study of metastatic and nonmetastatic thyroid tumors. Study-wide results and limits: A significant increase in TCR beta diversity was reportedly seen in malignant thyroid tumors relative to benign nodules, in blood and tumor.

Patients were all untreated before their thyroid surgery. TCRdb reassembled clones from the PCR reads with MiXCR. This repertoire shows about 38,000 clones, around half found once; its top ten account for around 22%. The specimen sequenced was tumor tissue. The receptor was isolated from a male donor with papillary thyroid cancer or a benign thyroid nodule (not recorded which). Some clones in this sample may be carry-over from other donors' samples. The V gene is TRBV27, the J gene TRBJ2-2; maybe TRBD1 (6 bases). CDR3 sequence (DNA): TGTGCCAGCAGTTTGGGTCCGACAGGAGCATCCGGGGAGCTGTTTTTT. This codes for CASSLGPTGASGELFF.